This T cell receptor beta chain was profiled in a study of OX40 agonist ivuxolimab in advanced cancers. As for the study more broadly: Ivuxolimab was a fully human IgG2 agonistic monoclonal antibody targeting the costimulatory receptor OX40 (CD134). Intravenous ivuxolimab was administered to patients every 2 weeks at six dose levels: 0.01, 0.1, 0.3, 1.5, 3 and 10 mg/kg. Of the roughly 54 patients in dose escalation, 19 had hepatocellular carcinoma, some 15 had melanoma, 9 had renal cell carcinoma and 9 had head and neck cancer. A male proportion of about 79% and a mean age of roughly 58 years, ranging from roughly 20 to 80, were recorded for the dose-escalation cohort. Prior anti-PD-1, anti-PD-L1 or anti-CTLA-4 therapy was permitted, and checkpoint inhibitors had been received by less than 45% of dose-escalation patients. Three dose-escalation patients achieved partial responses, one with hepatocellular carcinoma and two with cutaneous melanoma. The purpose of peripheral TCRbeta sequencing was to test whether ivuxolimab changed TCR sequence diversity and led to clonal T-cell expansion. The paper describes the monotherapy dose-escalation part (N of about 47 patients) of the phase I trial of ivuxolimab.

From the cysteine up to the phenylalanine, the CDR3 has a length of 16 residues. CDR3 DNA only is kept here, 48 bases in frame from base 1. Trimming removed 0 bases from V and 4 bases from J, leaving 16 bases between the germline ends. CDR1 and CDR2, per the germline V gene, are MNHNS and SASEGT. Results and caveats for the whole study, not just this receptor: Low levels of normalized T-cell clonal expansion were also seen in some patients who did not respond. On average, CD8+ T cells showed more expanded clones than CD4+ T cells after ivuxolimab. Which antigens the clonally expanded peripheral T cells were specific for was not determined. At doses of 0.1 to 3.0 mg/kg, clonal expansion of both CD4+ and CD8+ T cells in blood was seen between baseline and week 6. Partial responders in the 0.1-3.0 mg/kg groups had among the lowest normalized peripheral clonal expansion, especially among CD8+ T cells.

Patients with autoimmune disease history or receiving systemic immunosuppression were excluded from the trial. In every dose cohort, peripheral blood was drawn for TCR sequencing at baseline, cycle 4 day 1, and cycle 7 day 1. The samples were taken from a phase I, first-in-human, multicenter, open-label dose-escalation trial of ivuxolimab. Adults with locally advanced or metastatic head and neck squamous cell, hepatocellular, melanoma or renal cell carcinoma were enrolled in the trial. Before TCR sequencing, CD4+ T cells and CD8+ T cells were sorted from peripheral blood as separate populations. Genomic DNA was extracted from sorted cells for sequencing of the TCRbeta CDR3 region. The immunoSEQ Assay was used to sequence the TCRbeta CDR3 regions. TCRdb's version of the immuneACCESS table is confined to in-frame rearrangements and falls short of the full clone set. An unresolved V gene accounts for under half of the shortfall where checked; the remainder is of unknown origin. This sample is represented by fewer than 90,000 clones; roughly 86% of them were singletons. The ten largest clones add up to under 0.85% of the sample.

In regard to this clone: This clone's antigen is unknown. No base quality information exists; no much larger clone differs at one position.

Sequences were derived from CD4+ or CD8+ T cells sorted from blood, sampled in a trial of the OX40 agonist ivuxolimab. This TCR came from an adult with an advanced solid tumor such as melanoma, head and neck, liver or kidney cancer. The chain uses TRBV6-1 and TRBJ2-7, with a weak D call of TRBD2 (5 bases match). The DNA sequence follows: TGTGCCAGCAGTGAAGCGGCCGGGCCAGAGGGTTACGAGCAGTACTTC. Its amino acids are CASSEAAGPEGYEQYF.